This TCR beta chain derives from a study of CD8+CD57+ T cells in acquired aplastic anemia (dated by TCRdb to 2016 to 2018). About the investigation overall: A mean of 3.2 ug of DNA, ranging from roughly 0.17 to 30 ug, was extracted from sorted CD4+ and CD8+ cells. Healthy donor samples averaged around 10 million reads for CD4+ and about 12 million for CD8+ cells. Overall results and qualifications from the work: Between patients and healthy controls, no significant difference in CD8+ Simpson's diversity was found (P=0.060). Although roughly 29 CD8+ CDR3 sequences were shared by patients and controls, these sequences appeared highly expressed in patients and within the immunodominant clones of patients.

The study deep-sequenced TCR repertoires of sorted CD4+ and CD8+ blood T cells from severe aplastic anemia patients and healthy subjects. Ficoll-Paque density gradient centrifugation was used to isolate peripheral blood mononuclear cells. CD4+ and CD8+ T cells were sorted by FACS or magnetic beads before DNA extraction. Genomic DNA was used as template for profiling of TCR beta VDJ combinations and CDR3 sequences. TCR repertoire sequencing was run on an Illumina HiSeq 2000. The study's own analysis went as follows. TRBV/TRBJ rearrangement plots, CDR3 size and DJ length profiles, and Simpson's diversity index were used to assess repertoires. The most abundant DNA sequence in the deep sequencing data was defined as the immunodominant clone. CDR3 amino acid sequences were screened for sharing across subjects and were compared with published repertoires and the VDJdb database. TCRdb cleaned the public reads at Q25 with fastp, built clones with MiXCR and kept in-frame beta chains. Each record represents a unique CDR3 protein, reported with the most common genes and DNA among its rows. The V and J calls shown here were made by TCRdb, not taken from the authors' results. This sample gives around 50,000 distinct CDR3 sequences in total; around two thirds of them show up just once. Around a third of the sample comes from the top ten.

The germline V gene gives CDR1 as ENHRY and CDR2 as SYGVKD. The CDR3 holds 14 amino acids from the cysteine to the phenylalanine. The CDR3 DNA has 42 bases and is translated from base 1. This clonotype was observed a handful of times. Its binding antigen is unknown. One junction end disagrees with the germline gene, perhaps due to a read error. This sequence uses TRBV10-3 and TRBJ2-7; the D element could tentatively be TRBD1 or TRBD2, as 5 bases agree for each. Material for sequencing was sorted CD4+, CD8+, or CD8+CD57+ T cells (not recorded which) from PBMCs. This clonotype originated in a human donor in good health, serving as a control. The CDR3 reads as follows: CAISEPGADNEQHF. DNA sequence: TGTGCCATCAGTGAACCCGGGGCAGACAACGAGCAGCACTTC.